The 29 T cell receptor beta chains reported below all come from one sample, sequenced in a study of shared clonotypes between healthy human individuals. Assay: immunoSEQ multiplex PCR; the TCRdb copy retains only in-frame clones and omits some. The repertoire consists of more than 600,000 clones, with roughly nine tenths occurring once and the leading ten covering 24%. Naivety among CD8 cells was defined by CD45RO negativity and positive CCR7 selection, thereby excluding terminally differentiated effector memory CD45RA+ cells. The sequenced sample consisted of naive CD8+ T cells sorted from blood. The receptors derive from a man younger than 40 in good health.

This clone was counted only a few times. The chain joins TRBV27 to TRBJ2-7, with 7 bases matching TRBD1. Germline V lookup: CDR1 MNHEY, CDR2 SMNVEV (reference sequence). The CDR3 runs 13 residues. Losses at the gene ends were 6 bases for V and 3 bases for J; bases not matched to a gene: 5. The CDR3 here is CASSDRVNYEQYF. CDR3 nucleotides: TGTGCCAGCAGCGACAGGGTTAACTACGAGCAGTACTTC.

The genes are TRBV9 and TRBJ2-7; 12 bases match TRBD2. Trimming at V came to 3 bases and at J to 6 bases, leaving 4 bases not matched to a gene. Germline V gene sequence: CDR1 SGDLS, CDR2 YYNGEE. The CDR3 runs to 14 residues. The CDR3 DNA sequence: TGTGCCAGCAGCGGACAGGGACTAGCGGGCGAGCAGTACTTC. This translates into CASSGQGLAGEQYF.

The CDR3 coding sequence is TGTGCCAGCAAGGGGTGGACAGGGGCAGGCGAGCAGTACTTC. It is translated as CASKGWTGAGEQYF. This chain links TRBV27 with TRBJ2-7; 9 bases agree with TRBD1. The ends lost 7 bases at V and 6 bases at J; junction bases unmatched: 10. The CDR3 consists of 14 residues. CDR1 MNHEY and CDR2 SMNVEV come from the germline V gene (reference sequence).

This chain joins TRBV7-8 and TRBJ2-1; TRBD1 agrees at 9 bases. Per the germline V gene, CDR1 is SGHVS and CDR2 is FQNEAQ. The CDR3 contains 16 residues. Trimming cost V 0 bases and J 2 bases; bases outside gene matches: 2. CDR3 nucleotides: TGTGCCAGCAGCTTAGCTAGGACAGGGGCCTACAATGAGCAGTTCTTC. Protein sequence: CASSLARTGAYNEQFF. Supplemented by reference TRBV7-8 and TRBJ2-1, the full variable domain reads GAGVSQSPRYKVAKRGQDVALRCDPISGHVSLFWYQQALGQGPEFLTYFQNEAQLDKSGLPSDRFFAERPEGSVSTLKIQRTQQEDSAVYLCASSLARTGAYNEQFFGPGTRLTVL.

The chain has TRBV28 and TRBJ2-1; D unclear. In germline, CDR1 is MDHEN, CDR2 SYDVKM. The CDR3 runs to 10 residues. V was cut by 5 bases and J by 7 bases, with 3 bases left in between. The CDR3, as DNA: TGTGCCAGCAGTACGAATGAGCAGTTCTTC. This sequence encodes CASSTNEQFF.

The chain links TRBV6-5 to TRBJ1-5; D not certain. Trimming pared 6 bases from V and 6 bases from J, leaving 15 bases between. CDR1 is MNHEY, CDR2 SVGAGI, per germline. CDR3 length equals 14 residues. The CDR3 protein is CASRPPGIGQPQHF. The CDR3 DNA reads TGTGCCAGCAGGCCTCCGGGGATTGGTCAGCCCCAGCATTTT.

The chain links TRBV7-2 to TRBJ2-7; unclear D gene. Germline assignment: CDR1 SGHTA and CDR2 FQGNSA. This CDR3 is 11 amino acids long. Trimming left V 4 bases short and J 4 bases short, with 5 bases between. DNA for the CDR3: TGTGCCAGCAGCTCGTTATACGAGCAGTACTTC. Amino acid sequence: CASSSLYEQYF.

This sequence joins TRBV7-9 and TRBJ2-5; D is possibly TRBD1 (5 bases). V was clipped by 3 bases and J by 1 base, with 18 bases between them. This CDR3 has 17 amino acids. Germline V CDR1 and CDR2: SEHNR, FQNEAQ (reference sequence). The CDR3 region has the DNA TGTGCCAGCAGCTTCCCCTGGGCGGACACCATCCAAGAGACCCAGTACTTC. Protein product: CASSFPWADTIQETQYF.

The CDR3 bases are TGTGCCAGCAGCTTAGTCGCGGTCGGTCTAGCGGGAGCCTACGAGCAGTACTTC. Translated, it gives CASSLVAVGLAGAYEQYF. The chain uses TRBV7-8 and TRBJ2-7, with 10 positions matching TRBD2. The CDR3 runs 18 residues. The germline V gene encodes CDR1 SGHVS and CDR2 FQNEAQ. The V and J ends lost 1 base and 2 bases, in that order; junction bases with no gene match: 11.

The gene calls are TRBV7-9 and TRBJ2-5; TRBD1 matches 9 bases. The CDR3 covers 13 residues. Germline CDR1 is SEHNR and CDR2 is FQNEAQ (reference sequence). V lost 7 bases, J lost 4 bases, and 4 bases stayed unmatched. CDR3 in DNA: TGTGCCAGCATTGCGACAGGGGGAGAGACCCAGTACTTC. Its protein product is CASIATGGETQYF.

V is TRBV27 and J is TRBJ1-1; no definite D call. Trimming left V 4 bases short and J 2 bases short, with 8 bases between. CDR3 size: 13 residues. Germline V gene lookup returns CDR1 MNHEY and CDR2 SMNVEV (reference sequence). The CDR3 DNA follows: TGTGCCAGCAGTTCCACCATAAACACTGAAGCTTTCTTT. Translating it yields CASSSTINTEAFF.

This clone has just a few counts. Additional DNA sequences in this sample encode the identical CDR3. V is TRBV5-1 and J is TRBJ1-4; D is ambiguous. The CDR3 runs 14 residues. CDR1 SGHRS and CDR2 YFSETQ come from the germline V gene. V gave up 1 base and J gave up 5 bases, with 9 bases separating them. CDR3 amino acids: CASSLLGLNEKLFF. In DNA form, the CDR3 reads TGCGCCAGCAGCTTGCTAGGGTTGAATGAAAAACTGTTTTTT. Full variable domain (remainder filled in from reference TRBV5-1 and TRBJ1-4): KAGVTQTPRYLIKTRGQQVTLSCSPISGHRSVSWYQQTPGQGLQFLFEYFSETQRNKGNFPGRFSGRQFSNSRSEMNVSTLELGDSALYLCASSLLGLNEKLFFGSGTQLSVL.

V gene TRBV7-9 combines with J gene TRBJ1-1; TRBD1 agrees at 7 bases. Trimming cost V 3 bases and J 3 bases; bases outside gene matches: 4. CDR1 and CDR2 from the germline V gene are SEHNR and FQNEAQ (reference sequence). This CDR3 is built from 14 residues. CDR3 DNA sequence: TGTGCCAGCAGCTTGACCACAGGGGACACTGAAGCTTTCTTT. This gives the protein CASSLTTGDTEAFF. Full variable domain (remainder filled in from reference TRBV7-9 and TRBJ1-1): DTGVSQNPRHKITKRGQNVTFRCDPISEHNRLYWYRQTLGQGPEFLTYFQNEAQLEKSRLLSDRFSAERPKGSFSTLEIQRTEQGDSAMYLCASSLTTGDTEAFFGQGTRLTVV.

The V gene is TRBV9, the J gene TRBJ1-2, with D uncertain. CDR3 length: 15 residues. V was clipped by 2 bases and J by 1 base, with 12 bases between them. CDR1 and CDR2 (germline): SGDLS, YYNGEE. CDR3 sequence: CASSVSGGLNYGYTF. CDR3 nucleotide sequence: TGTGCCAGCAGCGTTTCAGGAGGCCTTAACTATGGCTACACCTTC.

This chain joins TRBV7-9 and TRBJ2-7; 7 nucleotides match TRBD1. V was pared by 5 bases and J by 2 bases, with 15 bases of the junction left unmatched. Germline V gene data show CDR1 as SEHNR and CDR2 as FQNEAQ (reference sequence). The CDR3 length is 17 residues. This CDR3 is CASSPARTSDRTYEQYF. The CDR3 DNA sequence: TGTGCCAGCAGCCCCGCGCGTACCTCGGACAGGACCTACGAGCAGTACTTC.

The CDR3 sequence is CASSLSQGSGNTIYF. The CDR3 region has the DNA TGTGCCAGCAGTTTATCTCAGGGGTCTGGAAACACCATATATTTT. The chain employs TRBV28 and TRBJ1-3; D is perhaps TRBD1 (6 bases). The germline V gene has CDR1 MDHEN and CDR2 SYDVKM. V was clipped by 1 base and J by 1 base, with 8 bases between them. The length of the CDR3 is 15 residues. The whole variable domain, remainder taken from reference TRBV28 and TRBJ1-3, is DVKVTQSSRYLVKRTGEKVFLECVQDMDHENMFWYRQDPGLGLRLIYFSYDVKMKEKGDIPEGYSVSREKKERFSLILESASTNQTSMYLCASSLSQGSGNTIYFGEGSWLTVV.

This chain links TRBV7-2 with TRBJ1-3; D remains ambiguous. The CDR3 runs 15 residues. V lost 5 bases and J lost 4, with 15 bases in between. CDR1 is SGHTA, CDR2 FQGNSA, per germline. CDR3 DNA sequence: TGTGCCAGCAGCAAGGACGGCCGGATCGGAAACACCATATATTTT. It yields the protein CASSKDGRIGNTIYF.

The rearrangement joins TRBV5-4 to TRBJ1-2; D is perhaps TRBD1 (6 bases). V shed 3 bases and J shed 0 bases, with 18 bases lying between them. The CDR3 sequence is 17 residues long. Germline lookup yields CDR1 SGHNT and CDR2 YYREEE (reference sequence). CDR3: CASSSGGRPTPNYGYTF. CDR3 DNA: TGTGCCAGCAGCTCGGGGGGGCGGCCGACGCCTAACTATGGCTACACCTTC.

The chain has TRBV9 and TRBJ2-5, with D uncertain. CDR1 is SGDLS, CDR2 YYNGEE, per germline. This CDR3 comprises 17 residues. With 4 bases removed from V and 3 bases from J, the gap between germline ends came to 22 bases. The CDR3 spells CASSPNLADLDEETQYF. CDR3 sequence (DNA): TGTGCCAGCAGCCCCAACCTGGCGGACCTGGATGAAGAGACCCAGTACTTC.

This clone occurred once. The V and J genes are TRBV5-6 and TRBJ2-7; 7 bases map to TRBD1. The junction had 9 bases not matched to a gene; V was cut back by 2 bases and J by 4 bases. CDR3 length: 15 residues. Germline lookup yields CDR1 SGHDT and CDR2 YYEEEE. The CDR3 bases are TGTGCCAGCAGCTTTTCACACAGGGGTATTTACGAGCAGTACTTC. This translates into CASSFSHRGIYEQYF.

The genes are TRBV7-9 and TRBJ2-5; perhaps TRBD2 as D (6 bases). This CDR3 has 16 residues. Trimming stripped 1 base from V and 1 base from J, with 13 bases between. Germline V CDR1 and CDR2: SEHNR, FQNEAQ (reference sequence). The chain's CDR3 is CASSLGLVEPQETQYF. The CDR3 DNA reads TGTGCCAGCAGCTTAGGACTAGTAGAGCCCCAAGAGACCCAGTACTTC.

The gene calls are TRBV10-1 and TRBJ2-1; D gene ambiguous. The V end lost 3 bases, the J end lost 4 bases, and 13 bases lay between the germline ends. Germline CDR1 and CDR2: WNHNN and SYGVQD (reference sequence). The CDR3 covers 15 residues. CDR3 region: CASSDHRLLYNEQFF. CDR3 sequence (DNA): TGCGCCAGCAGTGATCACAGATTGTTATACAATGAGCAGTTCTTC.

Of note for this clone: This could be a read error, since a much larger clone is one nucleotide away. The same CDR3 is also encoded by other DNA sequences in this sample. The chain is built from TRBV6-4 and TRBJ2-2; D is perhaps TRBD2 (6 bases). Trimming stripped 2 bases from V and 2 bases from J, with 6 bases between. Looked up from germline, CDR1 is MRHNA and CDR2 is SNTAGT. This CDR3 contains 14 residues. In DNA, the CDR3 is TGTGCCAGCAGTGACGGGACTAACACCGGGGAGCTGTTTTTT. Translated, it gives CASSDGTNTGELFF.

This chain connects TRBV5-6 to TRBJ2-5; the D gene could be TRBD1 or TRBD2 (7 bases each). V gave up 0 bases and J gave up 1 base, with 16 bases separating them. Germline V CDR1 and CDR2: SGHDT, YYEEEE. The CDR3 spans 17 residues. The CDR3 is CASSLAGGVRFQETQYF. In nucleotides, the CDR3 is TGTGCCAGCAGCTTGGCAGGGGGGGTCCGTTTCCAAGAGACCCAGTACTTC.

This clone is a singleton in its sample. The rearrangement uses TRBV10-2 and TRBJ2-7; D gene ambiguous. The CDR3 spans 12 residues. In germline, CDR1 is WSHSY, CDR2 SAAADI. The V end lost 2 bases, the J end lost 5 bases, and 7 bases lay between the germline ends. DNA for the CDR3: TGCGCCAGCAGTGAGGTGGTTCACGAGCAGTACTTC. This gives the protein CASSEVVHEQYF.

The chain couples TRBV19 to TRBJ1-1, with a possible D match to TRBD1 (6 bases). There are 17 residues in the CDR3. CDR1 LNHDA and CDR2 SQIVND come from the germline V gene (reference sequence). V lost 1 base, J lost 4 bases, and 19 bases lay in between. The CDR3 loop reads CASSIVGPSGGRTEAFF. In DNA form, the CDR3 reads TGTGCCAGTAGTATAGTAGGCCCAAGTGGGGGGCGCACTGAAGCTTTCTTT.

This chain uses TRBV9 with TRBJ2-7; tentative D call: TRBD2 (6 bases). Germline-derived CDR1 and CDR2 are SGDLS and YYNGEE. V was clipped by 0 bases and J by 1 base, with 11 bases between them. The CDR3 extends over 15 amino acids. CDR3 in amino acids: CASSVDVTRSYEQYF. In DNA form, the CDR3 reads TGTGCCAGCAGCGTAGACGTGACTAGATCCTACGAGCAGTACTTC.

The V gene is TRBV7-8, the J gene TRBJ2-7; possible D gene TRBD2, 5 bases. The CDR3 loop spans 16 amino acids. Trimming removed 0 bases at V and 2 bases at J, with 14 bases between. The germline V gene encodes CDR1 SGHVS and CDR2 FQNEAQ. CDR3 amino acids: CASSLANGGRAYEQYF. In DNA, the CDR3 is TGTGCCAGCAGCTTAGCGAACGGAGGACGGGCCTACGAGCAGTACTTC.

This chain links TRBV7-9 with TRBJ2-7, with D possibly being TRBD1 (6 bases). V shed 2 bases and J shed 4 bases, with 24 bases lying between them. Germline CDR1 reads SEHNR; CDR2 reads FQNEAQ (reference sequence). This CDR3 comprises 18 residues. The CDR3 sequence is CASSLSPDPWGQRYEQYF. The CDR3 region has the DNA TGTGCCAGCAGCTTAAGTCCGGACCCCTGGGGGCAGAGATACGAGCAGTACTTC.